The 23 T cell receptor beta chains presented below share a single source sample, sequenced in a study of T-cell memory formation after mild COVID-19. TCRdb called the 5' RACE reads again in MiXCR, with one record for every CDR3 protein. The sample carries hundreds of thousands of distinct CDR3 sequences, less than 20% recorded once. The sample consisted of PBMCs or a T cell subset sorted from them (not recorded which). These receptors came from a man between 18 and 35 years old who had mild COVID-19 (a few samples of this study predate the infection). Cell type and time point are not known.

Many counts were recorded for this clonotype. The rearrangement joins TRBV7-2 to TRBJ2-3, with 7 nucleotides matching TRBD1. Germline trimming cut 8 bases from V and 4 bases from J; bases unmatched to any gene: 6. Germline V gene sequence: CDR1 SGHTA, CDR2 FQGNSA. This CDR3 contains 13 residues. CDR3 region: CASGPGGSDTQYF. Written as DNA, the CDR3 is TGTGCCAGCGGGCCAGGGGGATCAGATACGCAGTATTTT. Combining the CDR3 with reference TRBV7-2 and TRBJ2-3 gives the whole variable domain GAGVSQSPSNKVTEKGKDVELRCDPISGHTALYWYRQSLGQGLEFLIYFQGNSAPDKSGLPSDRFSAERTGGSVSTLTIQRTQQEDSAVYLCASGPGGSDTQYFGPGTRLTVL.

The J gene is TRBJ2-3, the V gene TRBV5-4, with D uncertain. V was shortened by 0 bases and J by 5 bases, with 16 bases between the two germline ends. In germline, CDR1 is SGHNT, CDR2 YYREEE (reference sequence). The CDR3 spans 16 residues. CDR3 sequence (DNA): TGTGCCAGCAGCTTGGGGTTAGCACCCGTGGTAGATACGCAGTATTTT. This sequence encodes CASSLGLAPVVDTQYF.

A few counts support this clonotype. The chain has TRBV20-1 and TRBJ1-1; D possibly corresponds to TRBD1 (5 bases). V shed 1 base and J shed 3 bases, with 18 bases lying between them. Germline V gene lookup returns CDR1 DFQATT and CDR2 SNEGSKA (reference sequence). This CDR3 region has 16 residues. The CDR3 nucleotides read TGCAGTGCTAGAGGCGGGTTGGGGGATGGTTACACTGAAGCTTTCTTT. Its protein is CSARGGLGDGYTEAFF.

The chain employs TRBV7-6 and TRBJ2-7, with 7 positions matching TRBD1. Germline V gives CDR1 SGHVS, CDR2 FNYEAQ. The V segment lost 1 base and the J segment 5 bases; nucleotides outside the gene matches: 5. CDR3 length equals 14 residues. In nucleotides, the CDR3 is TGTGCCAGCAGCTTAGTAGTAGGGGGCCACGAGCAGTACGTC. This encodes CASSLVVGGHEQYV.

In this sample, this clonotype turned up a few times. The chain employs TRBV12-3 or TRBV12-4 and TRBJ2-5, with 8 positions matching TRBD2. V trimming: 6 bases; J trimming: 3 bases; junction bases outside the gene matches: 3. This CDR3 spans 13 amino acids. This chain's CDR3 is CASSRRGEETQYF. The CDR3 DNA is TGTGCCAGCAGCCGGCGGGGGGAAGAGACCCAGTACTTC.

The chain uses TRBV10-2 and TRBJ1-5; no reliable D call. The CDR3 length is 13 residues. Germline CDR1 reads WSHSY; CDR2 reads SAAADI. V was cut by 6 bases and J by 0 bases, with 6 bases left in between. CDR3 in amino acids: CASRVNSNQPQHF. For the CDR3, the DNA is TGCGCCAGCAGGGTTAATAGCAATCAGCCCCAGCATTTT.

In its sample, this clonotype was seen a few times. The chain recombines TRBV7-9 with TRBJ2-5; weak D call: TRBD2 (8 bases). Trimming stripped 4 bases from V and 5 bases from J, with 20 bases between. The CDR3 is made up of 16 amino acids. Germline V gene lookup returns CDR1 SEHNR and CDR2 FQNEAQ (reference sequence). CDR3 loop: CASSSSGGGAWETQYF. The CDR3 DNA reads TGTGCCAGCAGCTCCTCGGGAGGGGGCGCATGGGAGACCCAGTACTTC.

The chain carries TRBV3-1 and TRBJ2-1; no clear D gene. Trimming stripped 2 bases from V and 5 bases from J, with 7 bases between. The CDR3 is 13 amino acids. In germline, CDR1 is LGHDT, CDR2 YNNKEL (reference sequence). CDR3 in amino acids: CASSQRMDNEQFF. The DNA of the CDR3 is TGTGCCAGCAGCCAAAGAATGGACAATGAGCAGTTCTTC.

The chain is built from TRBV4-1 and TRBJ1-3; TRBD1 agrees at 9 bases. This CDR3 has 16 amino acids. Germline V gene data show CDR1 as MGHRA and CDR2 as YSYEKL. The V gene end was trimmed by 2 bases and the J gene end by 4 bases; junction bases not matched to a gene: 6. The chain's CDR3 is CASSQHGQGNGNTIYF. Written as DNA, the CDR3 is TGCGCCAGCAGCCAACACGGACAGGGGAACGGAAACACCATATATTTT.

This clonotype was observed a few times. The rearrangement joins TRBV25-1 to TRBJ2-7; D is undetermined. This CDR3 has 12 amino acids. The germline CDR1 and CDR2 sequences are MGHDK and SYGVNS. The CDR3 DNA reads TGTGCGACGGCGCAGGAGCCCTACGAGCAGTACGTC. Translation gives CATAQEPYEQYV.

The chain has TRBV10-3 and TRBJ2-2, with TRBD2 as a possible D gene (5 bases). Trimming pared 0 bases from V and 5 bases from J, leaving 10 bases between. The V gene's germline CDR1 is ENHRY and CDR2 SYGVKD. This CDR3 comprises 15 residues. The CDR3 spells CAISESRGQTGELFF. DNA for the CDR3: TGTGCCATCAGTGAGTCGCGAGGGCAAACCGGGGAGCTGTTTTTT.

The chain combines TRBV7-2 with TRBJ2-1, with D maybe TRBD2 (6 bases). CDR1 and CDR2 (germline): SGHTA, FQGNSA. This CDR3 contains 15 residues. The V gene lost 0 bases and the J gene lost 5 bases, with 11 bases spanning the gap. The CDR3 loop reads CASSLARGSHNEQFF. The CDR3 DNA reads TGTGCCAGCAGCTTAGCGCGGGGCAGTCACAATGAGCAGTTCTTC.

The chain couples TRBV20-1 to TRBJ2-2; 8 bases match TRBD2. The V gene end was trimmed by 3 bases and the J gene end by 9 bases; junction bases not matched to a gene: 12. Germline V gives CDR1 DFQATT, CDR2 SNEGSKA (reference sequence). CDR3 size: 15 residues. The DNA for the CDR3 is TGCAGTGCTAGGGTCGCCGGGGGGGCCGAGCGGGAGCTGTTTTTT. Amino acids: CSARVAGGAERELFF.

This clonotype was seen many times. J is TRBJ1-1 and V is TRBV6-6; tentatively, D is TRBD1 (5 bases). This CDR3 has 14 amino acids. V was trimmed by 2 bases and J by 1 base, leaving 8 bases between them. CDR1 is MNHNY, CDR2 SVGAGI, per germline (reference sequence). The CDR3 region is CASSYGGRNTEAFF. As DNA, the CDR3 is TGTGCCAGCAGTTACGGGGGAAGGAACACTGAAGCTTTCTTT.

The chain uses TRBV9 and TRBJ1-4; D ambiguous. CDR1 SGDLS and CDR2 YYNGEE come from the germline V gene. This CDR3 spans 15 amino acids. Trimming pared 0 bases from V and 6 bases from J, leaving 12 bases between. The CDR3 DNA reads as TGTGCCAGCAGCGTAGAGTACGAACCTTATGAAAAACTGTTTTTT. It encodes CASSVEYEPYEKLFF.

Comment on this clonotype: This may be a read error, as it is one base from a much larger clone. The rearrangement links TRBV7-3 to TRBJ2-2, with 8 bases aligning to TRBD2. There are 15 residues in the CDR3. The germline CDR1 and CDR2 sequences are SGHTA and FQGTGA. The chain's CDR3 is CSSSLGAGGPGELFF. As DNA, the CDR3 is TGTTCCAGCAGCTTAGGGGCGGGGGGCCCCGGGGAGCTGTTTTTT.

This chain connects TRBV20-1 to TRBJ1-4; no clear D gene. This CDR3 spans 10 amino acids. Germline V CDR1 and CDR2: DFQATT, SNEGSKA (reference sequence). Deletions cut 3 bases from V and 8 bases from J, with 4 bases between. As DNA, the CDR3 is TGCAGTGCTAGTAGCGAAAAACTGTTTTTT. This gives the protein CSASSEKLFF.

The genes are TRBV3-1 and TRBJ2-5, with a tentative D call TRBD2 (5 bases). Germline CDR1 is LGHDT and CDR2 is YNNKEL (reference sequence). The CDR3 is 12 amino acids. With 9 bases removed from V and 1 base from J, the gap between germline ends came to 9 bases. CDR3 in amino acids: CASGLVQETQYF. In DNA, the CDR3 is TGTGCCAGTGGACTGGTCCAAGAGACCCAGTACTTC.

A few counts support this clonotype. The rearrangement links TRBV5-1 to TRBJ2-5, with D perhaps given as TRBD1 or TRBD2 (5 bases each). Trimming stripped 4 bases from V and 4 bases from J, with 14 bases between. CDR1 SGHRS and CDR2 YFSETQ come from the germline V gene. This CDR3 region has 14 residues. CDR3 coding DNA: TGCGCCAGCAGCGCCGGCCTAGGGACAGAGACCCAGTACTTC. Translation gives CASSAGLGTETQYF.

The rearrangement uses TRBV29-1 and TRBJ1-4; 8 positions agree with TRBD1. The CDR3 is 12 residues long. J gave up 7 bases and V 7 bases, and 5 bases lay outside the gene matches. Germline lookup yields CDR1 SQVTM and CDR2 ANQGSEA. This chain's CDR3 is CSALTGGEKLFF. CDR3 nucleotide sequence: TGCAGCGCCTTAACAGGGGGTGAAAAACTGTTTTTT.

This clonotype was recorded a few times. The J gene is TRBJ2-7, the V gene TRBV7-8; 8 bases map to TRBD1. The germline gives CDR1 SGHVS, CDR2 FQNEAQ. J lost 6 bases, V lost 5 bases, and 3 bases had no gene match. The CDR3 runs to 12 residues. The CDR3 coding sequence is TGTGCCAGCAGCCTACAGGGGGTCGAGCAGTACTTC. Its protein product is CASSLQGVEQYF.

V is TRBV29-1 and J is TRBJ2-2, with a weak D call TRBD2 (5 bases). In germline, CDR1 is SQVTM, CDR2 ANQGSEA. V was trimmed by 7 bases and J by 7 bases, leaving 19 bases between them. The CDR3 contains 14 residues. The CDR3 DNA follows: TGCAGCGACCCCGCCGGGGTGGATGGCGGGGAGCTGTTTTTT. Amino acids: CSDPAGVDGGELFF.

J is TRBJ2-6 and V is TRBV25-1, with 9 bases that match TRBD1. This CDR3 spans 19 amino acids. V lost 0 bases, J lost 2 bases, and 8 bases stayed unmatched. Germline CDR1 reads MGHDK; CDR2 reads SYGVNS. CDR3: CASSEYRGTGKAGANVLTF. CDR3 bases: TGTGCCAGCAGTGAATACCGCGGGACAGGGAAGGCTGGGGCCAACGTCCTGACTTTC.